This TCR beta chain is drawn from a study of shared clonotypes between healthy human individuals. In the authors' methods: Junction-only sequences without quality scores came from ImmunoSEQ, so filtering differed. Using immunoSEQ multiplex PCR, the repertoire was profiled, and TCRdb retains in-frame clones only, with some absent. V, J and clone size derive from that table, while D and trimming were established from the DNA sequence. Here the sample spans around 550,000 clones, around 96% being singletons. General observations from the study: Researchers sampled only blood; tissue repertoires likely differ. Relative to clonotypes present in all four donors, those not shared had lower generation probabilities.

Only CD45RO-negative cells positively selected for CCR7 counted as naive CD8 cells, so terminally differentiated effector memory CD45RA+ cells were excluded. For this clone: Its antigen is unknown.

Sequencing was carried out using naive CD8+ T cells sorted from blood. The source of this sequence is a woman in her twenties or thirties in good health.

For the CDR3, the DNA is TGTGCCAGCACTCGGGGAAATGAGCAGTTCTTC. Amino acid sequence: CASTRGNEQFF. This sequence joins TRBV6-5 and TRBJ2-1; TRBD2 is a possible D gene (5 bases). V lost 7 bases to trimming and J lost 7 bases, with 8 bases between them. CDR1 is MNHEY and CDR2 is SVGAGI in the germline V gene. The CDR3 sequence is 11 residues long.